There are many counts of the clone carrying this T cell receptor beta chain. The antigen is undetermined. TCRdb processed the 5' RACE reads anew with MiXCR; each CDR3 protein has one entry. This sample has about 190,000 distinct CDR3 sequences; around 16% occur once, and the top ten carry roughly 2.3%. This record comes from a study of T-cell memory formation after mild COVID-19. Overall study findings and caveats: SARS-CoV-2 specificity was not confirmed for second-wave clones peaking on day 37. Cross-reactive memory apparently joined, as some responding clones appeared in pre-infection memory. The study found contracting CD4+ clones mainly in CM and EM and contracting CD8+ clones in EMRA.

After removal of 5 bases from V and 9 bases from J, the junction contained 10 bases not matched to a gene. Germline lookup yields CDR1 SGHTA and CDR2 FQGNSA. This CDR3 spans 15 amino acids. Sequencing used PBMCs or a T cell subset sorted from them (not recorded which). The source is an adult woman who had mild COVID-19 (a few samples of this study predate the infection). Cell type and time point are not known. The chain combines TRBV7-2 with TRBJ2-2; 9 nucleotides agree with TRBD2. CDR3 in amino acids: CASSPAGTSRRELFF. CDR3 DNA sequence: TGTGCCAGCAGCCCCGCCGGGACTAGCAGGCGGGAGCTGTTTTTT.